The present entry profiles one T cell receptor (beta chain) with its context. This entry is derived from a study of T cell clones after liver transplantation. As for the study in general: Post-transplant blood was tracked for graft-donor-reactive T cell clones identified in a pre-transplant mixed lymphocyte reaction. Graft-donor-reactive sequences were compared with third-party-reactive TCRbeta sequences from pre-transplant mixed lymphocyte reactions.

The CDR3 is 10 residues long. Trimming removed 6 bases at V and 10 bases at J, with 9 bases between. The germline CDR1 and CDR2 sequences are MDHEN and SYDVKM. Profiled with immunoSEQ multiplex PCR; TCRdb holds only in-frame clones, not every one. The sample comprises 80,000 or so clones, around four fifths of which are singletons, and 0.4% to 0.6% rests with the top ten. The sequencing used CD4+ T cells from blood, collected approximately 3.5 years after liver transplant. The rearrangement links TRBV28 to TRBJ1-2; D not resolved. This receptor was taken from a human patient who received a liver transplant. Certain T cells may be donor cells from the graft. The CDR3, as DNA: TGTGCCAGCAGGGGAGAGGTCTACACCTTC. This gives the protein CASRGEVYTF.